A selection of T cell receptor beta chains follows, all from one sample in a study of T cell changes during pregnancy in multiple sclerosis. The repertoire was sequenced with immunoSEQ multiplex PCR; TCRdb's copy has only in-frame clones and lacks some. The sample consists of nearly 110,000 clones, 80% to 95% of them appearing once. Sequenced material: peripheral blood, taken after pregnancy. The receptors shown here come from a female donor with multiple sclerosis, enrolled in a pregnancy study. Each CDR3 is given with its conserved first and last residue. D genes are given only for firm matches. Size values are once, few and many counts, or a class for expanded clones, and some rows have none.

-	-	TRBJ1-4	TRBV28	CASSLSTGGNEKLFF	TGTGCCAGCAGTTTATCGACAGGCGGTAATGAAAAACTGTTTTTT
TRBD1	few	TRBJ2-1	TRBV6-4	CASSRTGDGEQFF	TGTGCCAGCAGTCGGACAGGGGATGGTGAGCAGTTCTTC
TRBD1	once	TRBJ1-1	TRBV4-2	CASSQDAGQYLNTEAFF	TGTGCCAGCAGCCAAGATGCGGGACAGTACTTGAACACTGAAGCTTTCTTT
TRBD1	-	TRBJ2-7	TRBV5-1	CASSGPGTGEQYF	TGCGCCAGCAGCGGACCTGGGACAGGGGAGCAGTACTTC
-	few	TRBJ1-4	TRBV25-1	CASSVGGPNEKLFF	TGTGCCAGCAGCGTAGGAGGCCCCAATGAAAAACTGTTTTTT
-	once	TRBJ1-5	TRBV30	CAWSGADRQPQHF	TGTGCCTGGAGTGGGGCAGATAGACAGCCCCAGCATTTT
TRBD1	-	TRBJ1-1	TRBV9	CASSTRQGPNTEAFF	TGTGCCAGCAGCACTCGACAGGGGCCTAACACTGAAGCTTTCTTT
-	-	TRBJ2-2	TRBV5-4	CASSIFSNTGELFF	TGTGCCAGCAGCATCTTTTCGAACACCGGGGAGCTGTTTTTT
TRBD1	-	TRBJ2-7	TRBV6-6	CASRGMGQGAGEQYF	TGTGCCAGCAGGGGTATGGGACAGGGGGCTGGCGAGCAGTACTTC
TRBD2	-	TRBJ2-1	TRBV19	CASSLLGGRSYNEQFF	TGTGCCAGTAGTCTACTGGGGGGGAGGTCCTACAATGAGCAGTTCTTC
TRBD2	-	TRBJ2-7	TRBV30	CAFGRLAGDNEQYF	TGTGCCTTCGGACGACTAGCGGGAGATAACGAGCAGTACTTC
-	-	TRBJ1-2	TRBV7-9	CASSLGGDTYGYTF	TGTGCCAGCAGCTTAGGAGGGGACACCTATGGCTACACCTTC
-	-	TRBJ2-7	TRBV6-1	CASSTRDGGPYEQYF	TGTGCCAGCTCCACCCGGGACGGGGGTCCCTACGAGCAGTACTTC
TRBD1	-	TRBJ2-7	TRBV18	CASSWTGGTDGAYEQYF	TGTGCCAGCTCATGGACAGGGGGAACTGATGGGGCCTACGAGCAGTACTTC
-	-	TRBJ2-4	TRBV2	CASSEQGMGGIQYF	TGTGCCAGCAGTGAACAGGGCATGGGGGGCATTCAGTACTTC
TRBD1	-	TRBJ1-1	TRBV5-4	CASSLRTGVNTEAFF	TGTGCCAGCAGCTTACGGACAGGGGTGAACACTGAAGCTTTCTTT
-	-	TRBJ1-4	TRBV5-1	CASSPSGGALNEKLFF	TGCGCCAGCAGCCCCTCGGGGGGGGCCCTTAATGAAAAACTGTTTTTT
-	-	TRBJ2-7	TRBV15	CATSRDARAAYEQYF	TGTGCCACCAGCAGAGATGCCAGGGCCGCTTACGAGCAGTACTTC
TRBD2	-	TRBJ2-1	TRBV7-6	CASSPPGLAGGRGEQFF	TGTGCCAGCAGCCCCCCTGGACTAGCGGGAGGTCGGGGTGAGCAGTTCTTC
-	-	TRBJ1-2	TRBV5-4	CASSLGPGDANYGYTF	TGTGCCAGCAGCTTGGGCCCGGGGGATGCTAACTATGGCTACACCTTC
-	-	TRBJ1-2	TRBV2	CASSEVWGELRGYTF	TGTGCCAGCAGTGAAGTTTGGGGGGAACTGCGGGGCTACACCTTC
-	-	TRBJ2-2	TRBV5-1	CASSLDLNTGELFF	TGCGCCAGCAGCTTGGACTTGAACACCGGGGAGCTGTTTTTT
-	-	TRBJ2-1	TRBV30	CAWSAYNEQFF	TGTGCCTGGTCCGCCTACAATGAGCAGTTCTTC
TRBD2	-	TRBJ2-5	TRBV6-6	CASRSGTSGLQETQYF	TGTGCCAGCAGAAGCGGGACTAGCGGGCTCCAAGAGACCCAGTACTTC
TRBD1	-	TRBJ2-2	TRBV19	CATKPTGDTGELFF	TGTGCCACCAAGCCGACAGGGGACACCGGGGAGCTGTTTTTT
TRBD1	-	TRBJ1-2	TRBV11-2	CASSARDRGVYGYTF	TGTGCCAGCAGCGCCCGGGACAGGGGAGTCTATGGCTACACCTTC
TRBD2	once	TRBJ2-7	TRBV5-1	CASSLYSGSHEQYF	TGCGCCAGCAGCTTGTACAGCGGGAGCCACGAGCAGTACTTC
TRBD2	-	TRBJ2-1	TRBV14	CASSQAGGAVNEQFF	TGTGCCAGCAGCCAAGCGGGGGGGGCGGTTAATGAGCAGTTCTTC
-	once	TRBJ2-7	TRBV27	CASSPSSRDYEQYF	TGTGCCAGCAGTCCAAGCAGCCGGGACTACGAGCAGTACTTC
TRBD2	-	TRBJ2-7	TRBV5-1	CASTRSGGSYEQYF	TGCGCCAGCACCCGAAGCGGGGGGTCCTACGAGCAGTACTTC
TRBD1	-	TRBJ2-4	TRBV7-8	CASSSRDRVAKNIQYF	TGTGCCAGCAGCTCCCGGGACAGAGTAGCCAAAAACATTCAGTACTTC
TRBD1	-	TRBJ1-1	TRBV27	CASRASTGRRTEAFF	TGTGCCAGCAGGGCTTCGACAGGGAGGCGTACTGAAGCTTTCTTT
-	-	TRBJ2-4	TRBV28	CASSLYRTGRQGLSKNIQYF	TGTGCCAGCAGTTTATATAGGACGGGGAGACAGGGACTTTCCAAAAACATTCAGTACTTC
-	-	TRBJ1-1	TRBV19	CASSIRGMAFF	TGTGCCAGTAGTATACGGGGGATGGCTTTCTTT
TRBD2	-	TRBJ2-5	TRBV2	CASLRGVGETQYF	TGTGCCAGCCTACGGGGGGTTGGAGAGACCCAGTACTTC
-	-	TRBJ1-4	TRBV10-3	CATGTGRTNEKLFF	TGTGCCACGGGTACAGGGCGGACCAATGAAAAACTGTTTTTT
-	-	TRBJ2-7	TRBV5-1	CASSPDGTTSYEQYF	TGCGCCAGCAGCCCGGACGGGACAACCTCCTACGAGCAGTACTTC
TRBD2	few	TRBJ2-1	TRBV5-1	CASSLALAGAYNEQFF	TGCGCCAGCAGCTTGGCCCTAGCGGGGGCATACAATGAGCAGTTCTTC
TRBD2	-	TRBJ2-7	TRBV7-8	CASSPRLAGAPPYEQYF	TGTGCCAGCAGCCCGCGACTAGCGGGGGCTCCCCCCTACGAGCAGTACTTC
TRBD1	-	TRBJ2-5	TRBV7-7	CASSPTGTGEETQYF	TGTGCCAGCAGCCCCACAGGGACAGGGGAGGAGACCCAGTACTTC
-	-	TRBJ1-6	TRBV7-2	CASSPGTPNSPLHF	TGTGCCAGCAGCCCCGGGACACCAAATTCACCCCTCCACTTT
-	-	TRBJ2-5	TRBV5-4	CASSHGNQETQYF	TGTGCCAGCAGCCACGGGAACCAAGAGACCCAGTACTTC
TRBD2	-	TRBJ2-5	TRBV6-1	CASTGGPETQYF	TGTGCCAGCACGGGGGGGCCAGAGACCCAGTACTTC
TRBD2	once	TRBJ2-1	TRBV28	CASRSGRASERNEQFF	TGTGCCAGCCGTAGCGGGAGGGCCTCTGAAAGGAATGAGCAGTTCTTC
TRBD1	-	TRBJ1-2	TRBV7-9	CASRGTGVDYGYTF	TGTGCCAGCAGGGGGACAGGGGTGGACTATGGCTACACCTTC
-	-	TRBJ1-4	TRBV28	CASSSSFGEWANEKLFF	TGTGCCAGCAGTTCGTCGTTCGGGGAATGGGCTAATGAAAAACTGTTTTTT
-	-	TRBJ2-2	TRBV9	CASSVARAPNTGELFF	TGTGCCAGCAGCGTAGCGAGGGCTCCGAACACCGGGGAGCTGTTTTTT
-	-	TRBJ1-2	TRBV14	CASSQDRRGARGYGYTF	TGTGCCAGCAGCCAAGATCGGCGGGGGGCACGGGGCTATGGCTACACCTTC